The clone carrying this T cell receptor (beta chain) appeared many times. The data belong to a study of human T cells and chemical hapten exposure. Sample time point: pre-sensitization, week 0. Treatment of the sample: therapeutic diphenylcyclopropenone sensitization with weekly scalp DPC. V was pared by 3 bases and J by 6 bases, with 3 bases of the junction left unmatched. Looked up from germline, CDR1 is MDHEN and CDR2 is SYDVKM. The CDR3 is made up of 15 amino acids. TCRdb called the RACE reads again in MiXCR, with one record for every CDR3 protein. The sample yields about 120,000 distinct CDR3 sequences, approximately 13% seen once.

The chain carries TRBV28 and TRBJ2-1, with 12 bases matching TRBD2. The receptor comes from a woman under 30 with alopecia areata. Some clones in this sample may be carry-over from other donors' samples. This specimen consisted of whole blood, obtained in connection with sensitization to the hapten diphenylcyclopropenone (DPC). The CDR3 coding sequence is TGTGCCAGCAGTTTCTCTAGCGGGGGGGCCAATGAGCAGTTCTTC. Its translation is CASSFSSGGANEQFF. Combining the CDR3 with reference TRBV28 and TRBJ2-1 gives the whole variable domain DVKVTQSSRYLVKRTGEKVFLECVQDMDHENMFWYRQDPGLGLRLIYFSYDVKMKEKGDIPEGYSVSREKKERFSLILESASTNQTSMYLCASSFSSGGANEQFFGPGTRLTVL.